These T cell receptor beta chains were read from a single sample in a study of PD-1 blockade in classical Hodgkin lymphoma. Produced via immunoSEQ multiplex PCR; TCRdb's table is partial and in-frame only. The sample has tens of thousands of clones, about four fifths seen once. The sequenced sample was peripheral blood mononuclear cells (PBMCs), obtained before the fourth cycle of nivolumab. The receptors here all came from a human donor with classical Hodgkin lymphoma. Both conserved end residues are part of each CDR3. The order of the fields is clone size, J gene, D gene, V gene, CDR3 protein, CDR3 DNA. D genes are given only for firm matches. Rows may omit the clone size; those that give it use once, few, many or a size class.

size: -
J: TRBJ1-1
D: -
V: TRBV6-1
CDR3: CASSGWVNTEAFF
DNA: TGTGCCAGCAGTGGGTGGGTGAACACTGAAGCTTTCTTT

size: -
J: TRBJ2-1
D: -
V: TRBV7-9
CDR3: CASSSSIEQFF
DNA: TGTGCCAGCAGCTCTAGTATTGAGCAGTTCTTC

size: -
J: TRBJ2-1
D: TRBD2
V: TRBV11-2
CDR3: CASSLASGLNEQFF
DNA: TGTGCCAGCAGCTTAGCTAGCGGACTCAATGAGCAGTTCTTC

size: -
J: TRBJ2-7
D: -
V: TRBV4-1
CDR3: CASSQGVNSYEQYF
DNA: TGCGCCAGCAGCCAAGGGGTGAACTCCTACGAGCAGTACTTC

size: medium-sized
J: TRBJ2-6
D: -
V: TRBV28
CDR3: CASSLWGLSSGANVLTF
DNA: TGTGCCAGCAGTTTATGGGGACTGAGCTCTGGGGCCAACGTCCTGACTTTC

size: few
J: TRBJ1-1
D: TRBD1
V: TRBV29-1
CDR3: CSVRQGMNTEAFF
DNA: TGCAGCGTTCGACAGGGGATGAACACTGAAGCTTTCTTT

size: few
J: TRBJ2-1
D: -
V: TRBV19
CDR3: CASSIRGSGGYGEQFF
DNA: TGTGCCAGTAGTATACGAGGCAGCGGAGGGTACGGTGAGCAGTTCTTC

size: -
J: TRBJ2-7
D: -
V: TRBV5-1
CDR3: CASSFRSGPFYEQYF
DNA: TGCGCCAGCAGCTTTCGTAGCGGACCATTTTACGAGCAGTACTTC

size: -
J: TRBJ1-1
D: TRBD1
V: TRBV18
CDR3: CASSQGQGGGLSEAFF
DNA: TGTGCCAGCTCACAAGGACAGGGTGGAGGCTTATCTGAAGCTTTCTTT

size: large
J: TRBJ1-1
D: -
V: TRBV7-8
CDR3: CASSSGQPNTEAFF
DNA: TGTGCCAGCAGCTCGGGACAACCGAACACTGAAGCTTTCTTT

size: -
J: TRBJ1-1
D: -
V: TRBV10-2
CDR3: CASRTQLPNTEAFF
DNA: TGCGCCAGCAGGACGCAGCTACCTAACACTGAAGCTTTCTTT

size: few
J: TRBJ2-7
D: TRBD2
V: TRBV5-1
CDR3: CASSLAGGDEEYF
DNA: TGCGCCAGCAGCTTGGCCGGGGGGGATGAAGAGTACTTC

size: -
J: TRBJ2-3
D: -
V: TRBV19
CDR3: CASSIRASTDTQYF
DNA: TGTGCCAGTAGTATAAGGGCTAGCACAGATACGCAGTATTTT

size: once
J: TRBJ2-7
D: TRBD2
V: TRBV7-9
CDR3: CASSLTTSGIYEQYF
DNA: TGTGCCAGCAGCTTAACGACTAGCGGGATCTACGAGCAGTACTTC

size: -
J: TRBJ2-1
D: -
V: TRBV7-8
CDR3: CASSLSGGNEQFF
DNA: TGTGCCAGCAGCTTGAGCGGAGGTAATGAGCAGTTCTTC

size: -
J: TRBJ2-3
D: -
V: TRBV4-2
CDR3: CASSQDPMHGGTDTQYF
DNA: TGTGCCAGCAGCCAAGATCCCATGCATGGGGGCACAGATACGCAGTATTTT

size: -
J: TRBJ2-1
D: TRBD2
V: TRBV5-1
CDR3: CASKLAGADEQFF
DNA: TGCGCCAGCAAACTAGCGGGTGCGGATGAGCAGTTCTTC

size: -
J: TRBJ2-5
D: -
V: TRBV18
CDR3: CASSPRKSKEETQYF
DNA: TGTGCCAGCTCACCACGGAAGAGTAAGGAAGAGACCCAGTACTTC

size: few
J: TRBJ2-1
D: -
V: TRBV7-9
CDR3: CASSPDSSSYNEQFF
DNA: TGTGCCAGCAGCCCCGACTCGAGCTCCTACAATGAGCAGTTCTTC

size: -
J: TRBJ1-2
D: -
V: TRBV6-5
CDR3: CASSWGTDTNDGYTF
DNA: TGTGCCAGCAGTTGGGGGACGGACACCAACGATGGCTACACCTTC